This entry lists 17 T cell receptor beta chains sequenced from one sample in a study of response to subunit inactivated influenza vaccine. From the RT-PCR reads, TCRdb called clonotypes with MiXCR, one entry per CDR3 protein. Among 200,000 to 300,000 distinct CDR3 sequences listed, roughly an eighth were seen once. The specimen was non-naive T cells sorted from PBMCs, collected roughly 15 days before vaccination. The receptor source for this set is a man aged 45-65 years who received an inactivated influenza vaccine.

There are many counts of this clonotype. The V call is TRBV29-1, the J call TRBJ2-7; D unresolved. V shed 3 bases and J shed 5 bases, with 8 bases lying between them. The CDR3 runs to 11 residues. The germline CDR1 and CDR2 sequences are SQVTM and ANQGSEA. The DNA of the CDR3 is TGCAGCGTTGATAGGTTCAACGAGCAGTACTTC. Translated, it gives CSVDRFNEQYF.

This clonotype came up once. The CDR3 sequence is CASSVSGSLTGELFF. The CDR3, as DNA: TGTGCCAGCAGCGTAAGTGGGAGCCTCACCGGGGAGCTGTTTTTT. This chain joins TRBV9 and TRBJ2-2, with D perhaps TRBD2 (5 bases). The V and J ends lost 1 base and 4 bases respectively, with 11 bases between them. The CDR3 spans 15 residues. Germline V lookup: CDR1 SGDLS, CDR2 YYNGEE.

This clonotype has just a few counts. The chain combines TRBV30 with TRBJ2-4; D is unclear. V dropped 0 bases and J dropped 4 bases, with 19 bases sitting between them. This CDR3 contains 17 residues. In germline, CDR1 is GTSNPN, CDR2 SVGIG (reference sequence). CDR3 DNA sequence: TGTGCCTGGAGTGTACTCGGAACACACGGATCTAAAAACATTCAGTACTTC. Amino acids: CAWSVLGTHGSKNIQYF.

The gene calls are TRBV5-8 and TRBJ2-5; D ambiguous. This CDR3 is built from 12 residues. V was trimmed by 9 bases and J by 7 bases, leaving 16 bases between them. Germline-derived CDR1 and CDR2 are SGHTS and YDEGEE. The CDR3 sequence is CAMSRDDSTQYF. DNA of the CDR3: TGTGCCATGAGCCGAGACGACTCGACCCAGTACTTC.

This clonotype was detected many times. V is TRBV18 and J is TRBJ2-2; D is perhaps TRBD1 (7 bases). There are 16 residues in the CDR3. The ends were cut back, 3 bases at V and 5 bases at J, with 16 bases in the middle. Germline CDR1 and CDR2: KGHSH and LQKENI. The CDR3 nucleotides are TGTGCCAGCTCACCCGAAGACAGGGCGGGAACCGGGGAGCTGTTTTTT. Translation: CASSPEDRAGTGELFF.

This clonotype has ten or more counts. The V and J genes are TRBV7-9 and TRBJ2-1, with D possibly TRBD1 on 6 matching bases. Germline CDR1 is SEHNR and CDR2 is FQNEAQ (reference sequence). This CDR3 region has 16 residues. V dropped 6 bases and J dropped 7 bases, with 22 bases sitting between them. CDR3: CASSPPHSGQRNEQFF. The CDR3 DNA is TGTGCCAGCAGTCCACCTCACAGTGGACAGAGGAATGAGCAGTTCTTC.

This clonotype was seen many times. The CDR3, as DNA: TGCGCCAGCAGCTCCGGGTCAGGGAACACTGAAGCTTTCTTT. Residues: CASSSGSGNTEAFF. The chain links TRBV5-1 to TRBJ1-1; D not certain. The germline gives CDR1 SGHRS, CDR2 YFSETQ. The length of the CDR3 is 14 residues. V lost 3 bases, J lost 1 base, and 10 bases lay in between.

The chain couples TRBV18 to TRBJ2-2; 9 nucleotides line up with TRBD1. CDR1 and CDR2 from the germline V gene are KGHSH and LQKENI. Trimming took 5 bases from V and 5 from J; bases not matched to a gene: 6. The CDR3 runs 15 residues. For the CDR3, the DNA is TGTGCCAGCTCAGCGGGACAGGGACGAACCGGGGAGCTGTTTTTT. Its translation: CASSAGQGRTGELFF. Drawing the rest from reference TRBV18 and TRBJ2-2, the complete variable domain is NAGVMQNPRHLVRRRGQEARLRCSPMKGHSHVYWYRQLPEEGLKFMVYLQKENIIDESGMPKERFSAEFPKEGPSILRIQQVVRGDSAAYFCASSAGQGRTGELFFGEGSRLTVL.

There are a few counts of this clonotype. The chain recombines TRBV15 with TRBJ2-3, with D unresolved. The CDR3 has 16 residues. Looked up from germline, CDR1 is LNHNV and CDR2 is YYDKDF (reference sequence). With 4 bases removed from V and 3 bases from J, the gap between germline ends came to 17 bases. The CDR3, as DNA: TGTGCCACCAGCACCGGCCGGGCGGTGGGGACAGATACGCAGTATTTT. This translates into CATSTGRAVGTDTQYF.

This clonotype appeared a few times. The gene calls are TRBV28 and TRBJ1-6, with D unresolved. Per germline, CDR1 MDHEN and CDR2 SYDVKM. The CDR3 consists of 17 residues. The ends were cut back, 2 bases at V and 0 bases at J, with 11 bases in the middle. CDR3 nucleotide sequence: TGTGCCAGCAGTTTAGGTCGAGCCCCCTCCTATAATTCACCCCTCCACTTT. This sequence encodes CASSLGRAPSYNSPLHF.

Only a few counts were recorded for this clonotype. This chain links TRBV4-3 with TRBJ1-6; no reliable D call. Germline V gene data show CDR1 as LGHNA and CDR2 as YSLEER. The CDR3 is made up of 13 amino acids. The V end lost 0 bases, the J end lost 10 bases, and 7 bases lay between the germline ends. CDR3 region: CASSQDVRSPLHF. CDR3 sequence (DNA): TGCGCCAGCAGCCAAGATGTAAGATCACCCCTCCACTTT.

This clonotype was recorded a few times. This chain joins TRBV28 and TRBJ2-5; 10 bases align to TRBD1. The CDR3 sequence is 16 residues long. Germline V gene lookup returns CDR1 MDHEN and CDR2 SYDVKM. Germline trimming cut 10 bases from V and 4 bases from J; bases unmatched to any gene: 15. The DNA for the CDR3 is TGTGCCACCACGACAGGGGGCGCGAGAACGGGAGAGACCCAGTACTTC. Translated, it gives CATTTGGARTGETQYF.

A few counts support this clonotype. J is TRBJ2-5 and V is TRBV29-1; 7 nucleotides align to TRBD2. The germline V gene has CDR1 SQVTM and CDR2 ANQGSEA. V lost 6 bases to trimming and J lost 1 base; unmatched junction nucleotides: 8. The CDR3 is 14 amino acids. The CDR3 loop is CSVDGSGAQETQYF. CDR3 nucleotides: TGCAGCGTAGACGGAAGCGGGGCCCAAGAGACCCAGTACTTC.

This chain uses TRBV12-3 or TRBV12-4 with TRBJ1-4; 7 bases match TRBD1. Unmatched junction bases numbered 8, after V lost 5 bases and J lost 5 bases. The CDR3 has 15 residues. In DNA form, the CDR3 reads TGTGCCAGCAGTCCCGGGACAGTCCAAAATGAAAAACTGTTTTTT. Protein product: CASSPGTVQNEKLFF.

This clonotype was counted many times. The rearrangement joins TRBV11-2 to TRBJ2-2, with 11 bases fitting TRBD1. From germline, CDR1 is SGHAT and CDR2 FQNNGV. The CDR3 sequence is 15 residues long. With 1 base clipped from V and 7 bases from J, the junction kept 2 bases outside the gene matches. CDR3 sequence: CASSLGTGGHGELFF. As DNA, the CDR3 is TGTGCCAGCAGCTTAGGGACAGGGGGCCACGGGGAGCTGTTTTTT.

In the case of this clonotype: This could be a read error, since a much larger clone is one nucleotide away. This chain connects TRBV7-2 to TRBJ2-2, with D unclear. CDR3 length equals 16 residues. Germline assignment: CDR1 SGHTA and CDR2 FQGNSA. CDR3 in DNA: TGTGCCAGCGGCTTCACGAGGCGACTGAACACCGGGGAGCTGTTTTTT. Amino acid sequence: CASGFTRRLNTGELFF.

This rearrangement joins TRBV9 to TRBJ1-5; 8 bases are shared with TRBD1. The junction had 6 bases not matched to a gene; V was cut back by 4 bases and J by 3 bases. This CDR3 comprises 15 residues. In germline, CDR1 is SGDLS, CDR2 YYNGEE. CDR3 sequence reads: CASSPQGAVNQPQHF. The DNA of the CDR3 is TGTGCCAGCAGCCCCCAGGGGGCTGTCAATCAGCCCCAGCATTTT.